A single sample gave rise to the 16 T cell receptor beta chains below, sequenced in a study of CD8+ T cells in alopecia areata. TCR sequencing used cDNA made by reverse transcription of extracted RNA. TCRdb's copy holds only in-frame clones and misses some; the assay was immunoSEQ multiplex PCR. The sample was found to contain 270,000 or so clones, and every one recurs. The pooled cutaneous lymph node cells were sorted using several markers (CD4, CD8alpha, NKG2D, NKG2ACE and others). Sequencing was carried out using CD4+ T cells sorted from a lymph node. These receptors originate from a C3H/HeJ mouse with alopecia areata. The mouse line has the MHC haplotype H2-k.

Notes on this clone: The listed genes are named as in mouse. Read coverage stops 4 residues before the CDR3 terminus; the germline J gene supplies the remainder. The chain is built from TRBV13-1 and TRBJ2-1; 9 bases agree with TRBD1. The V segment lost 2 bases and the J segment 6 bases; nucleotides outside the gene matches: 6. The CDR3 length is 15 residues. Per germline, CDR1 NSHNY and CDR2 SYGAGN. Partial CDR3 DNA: TGTGCCAGCAGTGACCGGGACAGGGAGACTGCT. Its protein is CASSDRDRETA. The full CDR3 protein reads CASSDRDRETAEQFF.

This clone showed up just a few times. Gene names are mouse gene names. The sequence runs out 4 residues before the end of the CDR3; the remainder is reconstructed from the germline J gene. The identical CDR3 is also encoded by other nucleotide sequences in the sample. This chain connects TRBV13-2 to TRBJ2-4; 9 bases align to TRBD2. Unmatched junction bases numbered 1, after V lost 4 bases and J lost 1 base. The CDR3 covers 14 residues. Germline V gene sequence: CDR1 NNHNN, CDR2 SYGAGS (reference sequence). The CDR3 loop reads CASGRLGGQNTLYF. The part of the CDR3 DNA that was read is TGTGCCAGCGGTCGACTGGGGGGTCAAAAC.

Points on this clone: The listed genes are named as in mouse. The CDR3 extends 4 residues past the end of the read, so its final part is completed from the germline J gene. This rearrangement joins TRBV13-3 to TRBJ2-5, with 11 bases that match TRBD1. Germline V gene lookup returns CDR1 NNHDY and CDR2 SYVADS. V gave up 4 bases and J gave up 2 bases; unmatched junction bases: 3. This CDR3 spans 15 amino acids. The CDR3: CASSLGTGGQDTQYF. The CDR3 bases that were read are TGTGCCAGCAGTCTCGGGACAGGGGGCCAAGAC.

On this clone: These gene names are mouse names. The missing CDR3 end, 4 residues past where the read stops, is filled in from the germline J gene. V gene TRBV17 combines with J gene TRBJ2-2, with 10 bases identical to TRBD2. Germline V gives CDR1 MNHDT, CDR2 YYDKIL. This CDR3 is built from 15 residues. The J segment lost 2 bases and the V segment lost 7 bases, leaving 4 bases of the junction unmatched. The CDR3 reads CASTQTGGNTGQLYF. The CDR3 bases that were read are TGTGCTAGCACTCAGACTGGGGGGAACACCGGG.

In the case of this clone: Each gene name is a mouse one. The CDR3 bases that were read are TGCACCTGCAGTGCAGATCGAACAGGGAATGCT. As protein: CTCSADRTGNA. The CDR3 in its entirety is CTCSADRTGNAEQFF. V and J are TRBV1 and TRBJ2-1; D possibly corresponds to TRBD1 (6 bases). The DNA ends 4 residues before the CDR3 does, and the rest of the CDR3 is filled in from the germline J gene. There are 15 residues in the CDR3. Germline V gene lookup returns CDR1 NSQYPW and CDR2 LRSPGD (reference sequence). The V end lost 0 bases, the J end lost 5 bases, and 11 bases lay between the germline ends.

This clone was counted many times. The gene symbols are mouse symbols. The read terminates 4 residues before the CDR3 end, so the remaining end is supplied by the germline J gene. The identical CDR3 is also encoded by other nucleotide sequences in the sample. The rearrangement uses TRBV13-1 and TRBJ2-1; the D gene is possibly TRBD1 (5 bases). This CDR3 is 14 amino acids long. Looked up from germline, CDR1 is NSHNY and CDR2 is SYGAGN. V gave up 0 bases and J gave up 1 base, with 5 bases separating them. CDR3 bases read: TGTGCCAGCAGTGATGGGACAAACTATGCT. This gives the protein CASSDGTNYA. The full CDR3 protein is CASSDGTNYAEQFF.

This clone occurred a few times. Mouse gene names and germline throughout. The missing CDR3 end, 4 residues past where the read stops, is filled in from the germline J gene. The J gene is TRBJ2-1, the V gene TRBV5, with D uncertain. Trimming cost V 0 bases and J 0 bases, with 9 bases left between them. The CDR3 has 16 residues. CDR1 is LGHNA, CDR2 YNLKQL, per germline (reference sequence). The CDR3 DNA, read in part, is TGTGCCAGCAGCCAAGATACCAAACTTAACTATGCT. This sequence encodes CASSQDTKLNYA. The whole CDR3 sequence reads CASSQDTKLNYAEQFF.

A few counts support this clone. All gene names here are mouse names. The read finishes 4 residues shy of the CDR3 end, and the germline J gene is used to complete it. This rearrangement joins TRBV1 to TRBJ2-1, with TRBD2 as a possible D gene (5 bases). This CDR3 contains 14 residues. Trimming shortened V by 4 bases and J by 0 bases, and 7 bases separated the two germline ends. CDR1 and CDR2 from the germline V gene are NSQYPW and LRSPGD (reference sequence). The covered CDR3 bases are TGCACCTGCAGTGTTGGGGATAACTATGCT. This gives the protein CTCSVGDNYA. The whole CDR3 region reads CTCSVGDNYAEQFF.

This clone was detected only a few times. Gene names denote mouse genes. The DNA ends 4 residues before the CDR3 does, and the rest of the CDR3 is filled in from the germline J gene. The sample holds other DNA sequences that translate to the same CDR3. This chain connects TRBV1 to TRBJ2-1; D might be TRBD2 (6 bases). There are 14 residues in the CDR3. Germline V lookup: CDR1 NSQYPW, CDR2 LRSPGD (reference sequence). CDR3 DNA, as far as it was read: TGCACCTGCAGTGCAGCGGGGGGAGGGGCT. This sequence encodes CTCSAAGGGA. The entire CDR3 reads CTCSAAGGGAEQFF.

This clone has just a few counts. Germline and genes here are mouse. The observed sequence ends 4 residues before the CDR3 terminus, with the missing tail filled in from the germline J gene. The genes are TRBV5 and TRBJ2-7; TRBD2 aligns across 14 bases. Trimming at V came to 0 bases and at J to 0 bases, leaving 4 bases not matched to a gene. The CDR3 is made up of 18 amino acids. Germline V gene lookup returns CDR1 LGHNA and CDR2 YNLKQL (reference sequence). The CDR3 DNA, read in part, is TGTGCCAGCAGCCAAGATCCGGGACTGGGGGGGCGCTCCTAT. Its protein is CASSQDPGLGGRSY. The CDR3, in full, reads CASSQDPGLGGRSYEQYF.

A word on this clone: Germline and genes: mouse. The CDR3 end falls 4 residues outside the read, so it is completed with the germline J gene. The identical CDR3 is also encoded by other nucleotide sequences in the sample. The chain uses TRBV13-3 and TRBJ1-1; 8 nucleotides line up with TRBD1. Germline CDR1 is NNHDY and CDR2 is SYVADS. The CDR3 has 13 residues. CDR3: CASSDRGQTEVFF. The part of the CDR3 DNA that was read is TGTGCCAGCAGTGACAGGGGGCAGACA.

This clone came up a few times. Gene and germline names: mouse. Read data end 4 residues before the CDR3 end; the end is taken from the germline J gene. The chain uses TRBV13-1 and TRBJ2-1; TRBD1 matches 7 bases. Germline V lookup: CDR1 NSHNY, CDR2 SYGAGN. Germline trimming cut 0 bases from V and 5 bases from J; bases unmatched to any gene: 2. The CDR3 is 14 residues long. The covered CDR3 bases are TGTGCCAGCAGTGATGTAACAGGGGATGCT. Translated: CASSDVTGDA. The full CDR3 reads CASSDVTGDAEQFF.

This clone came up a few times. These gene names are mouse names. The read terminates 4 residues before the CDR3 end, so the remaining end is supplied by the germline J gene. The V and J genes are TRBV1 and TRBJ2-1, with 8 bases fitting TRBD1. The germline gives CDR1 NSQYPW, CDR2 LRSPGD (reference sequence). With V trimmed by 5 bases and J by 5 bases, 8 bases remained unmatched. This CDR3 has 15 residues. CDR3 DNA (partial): TGCACCTGCAGTCCCCCGACAGGGGCGGATGCT. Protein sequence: CTCSPPTGADA. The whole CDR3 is CTCSPPTGADAEQFF.

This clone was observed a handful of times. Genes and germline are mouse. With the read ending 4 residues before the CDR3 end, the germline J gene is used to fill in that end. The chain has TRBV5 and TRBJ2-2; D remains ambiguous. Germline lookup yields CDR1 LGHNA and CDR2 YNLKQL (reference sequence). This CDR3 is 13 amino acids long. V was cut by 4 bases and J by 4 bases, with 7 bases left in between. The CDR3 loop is CASSPSPTGQLYF. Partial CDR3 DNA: TGTGCCAGCAGCCCCAGTCCCACCGGG.

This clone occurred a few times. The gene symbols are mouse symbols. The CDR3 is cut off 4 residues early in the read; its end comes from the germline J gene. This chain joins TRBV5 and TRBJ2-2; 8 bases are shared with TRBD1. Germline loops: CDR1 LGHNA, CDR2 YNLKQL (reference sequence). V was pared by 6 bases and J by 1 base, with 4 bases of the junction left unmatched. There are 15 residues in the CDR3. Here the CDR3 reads CASRPTGENTGQLYF. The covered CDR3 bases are TGTGCCAGCAGGCCGACAGGGGAAAACACCGGG.

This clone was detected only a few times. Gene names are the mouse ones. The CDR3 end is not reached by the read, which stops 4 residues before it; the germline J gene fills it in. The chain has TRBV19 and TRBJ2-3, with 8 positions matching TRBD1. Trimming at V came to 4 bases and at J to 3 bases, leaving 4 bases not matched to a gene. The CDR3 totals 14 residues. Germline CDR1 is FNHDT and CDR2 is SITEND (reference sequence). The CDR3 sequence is CASSPGDRAETLYF. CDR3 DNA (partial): TGTGCCAGCAGTCCCGGGGACAGGGCAGAA. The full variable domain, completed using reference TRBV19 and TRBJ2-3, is GGIITQTPKFLIGQEGQKLTLKCQQNFNHDTMYWYRQDSGKGLRLIYYSITENDLQKGDLSEGYDASREKKSSFSLTVTSAQKNEMAVFLCASSPGDRAETLYFGSGTRLTVL.